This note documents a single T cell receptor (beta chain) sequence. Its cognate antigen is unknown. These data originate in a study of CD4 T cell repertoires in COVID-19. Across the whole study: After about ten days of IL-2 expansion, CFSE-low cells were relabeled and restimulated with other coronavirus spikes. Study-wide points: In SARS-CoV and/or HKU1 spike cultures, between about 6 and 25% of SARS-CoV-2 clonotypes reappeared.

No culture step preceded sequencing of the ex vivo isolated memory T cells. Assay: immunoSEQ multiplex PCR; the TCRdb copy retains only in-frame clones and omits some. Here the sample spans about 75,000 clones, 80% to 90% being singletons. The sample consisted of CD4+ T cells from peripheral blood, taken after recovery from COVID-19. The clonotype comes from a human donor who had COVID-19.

The CDR3 DNA reads TGCGCCAGCAGCCAAGGGGGCGGGACTAGCGGGGTAAAGACCCAGTACTTC. Translation gives CASSQGGGTSGVKTQYF. The J gene is TRBJ2-5, the V gene TRBV4-1; 13 bases line up with TRBD2. From germline, CDR1 is MGHRA and CDR2 YSYEKL. Trimming at V came to 1 base and at J to 6 bases, leaving 8 bases not matched to a gene. The CDR3 runs 17 residues.